The rows below give T cell receptor beta chains drawn from one sample of a study of blood T cell repertoires in COVID-19. Clones were sequenced by immunoSEQ multiplex PCR, and TCRdb holds only the in-frame ones, with some missing. This table holds a few hundred thousand clones, more than 85% found once. The material sequenced was peripheral blood. The receptors were gathered from a person aged 18-35 years with COVID-19, enrolled during active disease. Each CDR3 is given with its conserved first and last residue. The D gene is left open where the match is weak. Some rows have no size entry. The others give once, few or many, or a class for an expanded clone.

j_gene	v_gene	abundance	d_gene	CDR3nt	CDR3aa
TRBJ1-1	TRBV11-2	NA	NA	TGTGCCAGCAGCTTAGGGGAGGGGACTGAAGCTTTCTTT	CASSLGEGTEAFF
TRBJ2-6	TRBV28	NA	NA	TGTGCCAGCAGTGCCCTTTTGGGCTCACGCTCTGGGGCCAACGTCCTGACTTTC	CASSALLGSRSGANVLTF
TRBJ2-7	TRBV30	NA	TRBD1	TGTGCCTGGAGGCTAAAAGGGACAGGGGGCAGTTGGCAGTACTTC	CAWRLKGTGGSWQYF
TRBJ2-7	TRBV7-9	NA	TRBD1	TGTGCCAGCAGCTTGCTTACAGGGGCCCAGGGCGAGCAGTACTTC	CASSLLTGAQGEQYF
TRBJ2-2	TRBV9	once	NA	TGTGCCAGCAGCGGGGGCCTAGTGAACACCGGGGAGCTGTTTTTT	CASSGGLVNTGELFF
TRBJ2-2	TRBV9	NA	TRBD2	TGTGCCAGCAACAGACGGCGGGAGGGCCGAACCGGGGAGCTGTTTTTT	CASNRRREGRTGELFF
TRBJ2-1	TRBV10-3	NA	TRBD2	TGTGCCATCAGTGAGCGGACTAGCGGGACCTACAATGAGCAGTTCTTC	CAISERTSGTYNEQFF
TRBJ2-5	TRBV7-2	once	NA	TGTGCCAGCAGTCCCCCGGGGGAGACCCAGTACTTC	CASSPPGETQYF
TRBJ2-2	TRBV9	NA	NA	TGTGCCAGCAGCGGGCAGAGACAAACCTTTACCACGAACACCGGGGAGCTGTTTTTT	CASSGQRQTFTTNTGELFF
TRBJ2-5	TRBV4-2	NA	TRBD1	TGTGCCAGCAGCCAACATAAAGGACAGGGTCAAAATTCGGAGACCCAGTACTTC	CASSQHKGQGQNSETQYF
TRBJ1-5	TRBV5-1	NA	NA	TGCGCCAGCAGCCCCGAACCGGGTTTCGGCAATCAGCCCCAGCATTTT	CASSPEPGFGNQPQHF
TRBJ2-7	TRBV12-3/TRBV12-4	NA	NA	TGTGCCAGCAGTTTAGGGCTCGAGCAGTACTTC	CASSLGLEQYF
TRBJ2-3	TRBV4-1	NA	TRBD2	TGCGCCAGCAGCCAAGAATTTAGCGGGGGTCCAACAGATACGCAGTATTTT	CASSQEFSGGPTDTQYF
TRBJ2-1	TRBV15	NA	TRBD1	TGTGCCACCAGCAGAGTAGACAGGGGCAATGAGCAGTTCTTC	CATSRVDRGNEQFF
TRBJ1-1	TRBV19	NA	TRBD1	TGTGCCAGTAGCCCTGGGACAGGGAACACTGAAGCTTTCTTT	CASSPGTGNTEAFF
TRBJ1-1	TRBV28	NA	NA	TGTGCCAGCAGTTGGGGGGTCATGAACACTGAAGCTTTCTTT	CASSWGVMNTEAFF
TRBJ2-7	TRBV11-1	NA	TRBD2	TGTGCCAGCAGCTTATATACTAGCGGGATCTCCTACGAGCAGTACTTC	CASSLYTSGISYEQYF
TRBJ1-1	TRBV4-3	NA	TRBD1	TGCGCCAGCAGCCAAGATTGGGGACAGTACGCTGAAGCTTTCTTT	CASSQDWGQYAEAFF
TRBJ2-6	TRBV9	NA	NA	TGTGCCAGCAGCGTAGGTACATTGTCTGGGGCCAACGTCCTGACTTTC	CASSVGTLSGANVLTF
TRBJ1-3	TRBV28	once	NA	TGTGCCAGCAGTTTATACGGCCGGAGCTCTGGAAACACCATATATTTT	CASSLYGRSSGNTIYF
TRBJ2-6	TRBV10-2	NA	NA	TGCGCCAGCAGTCCAGGGGTTGGGGCCAACGTCCTGACTTTC	CASSPGVGANVLTF
TRBJ1-5	TRBV28	NA	TRBD1	TGTGCCAGCAGTTTCAGGGGGCAGAGTCAGCCCCAGCATTTT	CASSFRGQSQPQHF
TRBJ2-1	TRBV19	NA	NA	TGTGCCAGTAGTATTCTCTTCGGCGGGAATAATGAGCAGTTCTTC	CASSILFGGNNEQFF
TRBJ2-3	TRBV10-3	NA	NA	TGTGCCATCGGGCGGGATAGGACAGATACGCAGTATTTT	CAIGRDRTDTQYF
TRBJ2-7	TRBV10-2	NA	TRBD2	TGCGCCAGCAGTGCCGCCGGGACTAGCGGATACGAGCAGTACTTC	CASSAAGTSGYEQYF
TRBJ2-7	TRBV10-2	NA	TRBD2	TGCGCCAGCAGTGAGCCCCTAGCGGGAATATACGAGCAGTACTTC	CASSEPLAGIYEQYF
TRBJ2-3	TRBV4-1	NA	TRBD2	TGCGCCAGCAGCCAGGCCTCTAGCGGGACGCAGTATTTT	CASSQASSGTQYF
TRBJ2-1	TRBV19	NA	TRBD2	TGTGCCAGTAGTTCACACCACCGACTAGCGGGAAATGAGCAGTTCTTC	CASSSHHRLAGNEQFF
TRBJ1-6	TRBV6-5	NA	NA	TGTGCCAGCAGTTACGGCGGGAGTTCACCCCTCCACTTT	CASSYGGSSPLHF
TRBJ1-5	TRBV7-2	NA	NA	TGTGCCAGCAGCTTAAGGGGGAATCAGCCCCAGCATTTT	CASSLRGNQPQHF
TRBJ2-7	TRBV13	NA	TRBD2	TGTGCCAGCAGCTTAGGGTTAGCGGGATCAACATCCTACGAGCAGTACTTC	CASSLGLAGSTSYEQYF
TRBJ2-2	TRBV6-5	NA	NA	TGTGCCAGCAGTTTGGAACAGGGTACCGGGGAGCTGTTTTTT	CASSLEQGTGELFF
TRBJ2-7	TRBV3-1/TRBV3-2	NA	NA	TGTGCCAGCAGCCAAGGCGAACAGTACTACGAGCAGTACTTC	CASSQGEQYYEQYF
TRBJ1-2	TRBV10-3	NA	TRBD1	TGTGCCGCCGGGACAGGGAGCGGCTACACCTTC	CAAGTGSGYTF
TRBJ2-3	TRBV24-1	NA	TRBD1	TGTGCCACCAGTGAACCCCCGGGACAGGGAGGAAATACGCAGTATTTT	CATSEPPGQGGNTQYF
TRBJ2-3	TRBV4-1	NA	TRBD2	TGCGCCAGCAGCCAAGACCCTACTAGCGGGAGCACAGATACGCAGTATTTT	CASSQDPTSGSTDTQYF
TRBJ1-2	TRBV4-1	NA	TRBD1	TGCGCCAGCAGCCAAGATCAGGACAGGGCGGGGGGCTACACCTTC	CASSQDQDRAGGYTF
TRBJ1-3	TRBV7-9	NA	TRBD1	TGTGCCAGCAGCTCCAGGGGGATTTCAGGAAACACCATATATTTT	CASSSRGISGNTIYF
TRBJ1-6	TRBV28	NA	NA	TGTGCCAGCAGTTTATCTCGGCGGGGCAATTCACCCCTCCACTTT	CASSLSRRGNSPLHF
TRBJ2-7	TRBV20-1	NA	NA	TGCAGTGCTAGAGATAACAACGAGCAGTACTTC	CSARDNNEQYF
TRBJ2-7	TRBV6-5	NA	TRBD2	TGTGCCAGCAGTCCTATAGCGGGAGGGGAGCAGTACTTC	CASSPIAGGEQYF
TRBJ2-3	TRBV7-6	NA	TRBD2	TGTGCCAGCAGCTTAGAGTCGGACGCTAGCGGAACCACAGATACGCAGTATTTT	CASSLESDASGTTDTQYF
TRBJ2-5	TRBV5-4	NA	TRBD1	TGTGCCAGCAAACAGGGGGAAGAGACCCAGTACTTC	CASKQGEETQYF
TRBJ2-3	TRBV7-7	NA	NA	TGTGCTAGCAGCTTAGGTCGGGGGGCTAGCACAGATACGCAGTATTTT	CASSLGRGASTDTQYF
TRBJ1-5	TRBV10-3	NA	NA	TGTGCCATCAGTGATTTTCTCGGGGGGGGCAATCAGCCCCAGCATTTT	CAISDFLGGGNQPQHF
TRBJ2-1	TRBV27	NA	TRBD1	TGTGCCAGCAGTAGACAGGGATATGAGCAGTTCTTC	CASSRQGYEQFF
TRBJ2-7	TRBV6-5	NA	NA	TGTGCCAGCAGGGAGAATTGGGGACTCCCCTACGAGCAGTACTTC	CASRENWGLPYEQYF
TRBJ1-4	TRBV28	NA	NA	TGTGCCAGCAGTTTAGCTGCGACTAATGAAAAACTGTTTTTT	CASSLAATNEKLFF
TRBJ1-3	TRBV27	NA	NA	TGTGCCAGCAGTCAAACAGGGATAGTTGGAAACACCATATATTTT	CASSQTGIVGNTIYF
TRBJ2-1	TRBV5-1	NA	NA	TGCGCCAGCAGCTTGGGAGACAATGAGCAGTTCTTC	CASSLGDNEQFF
TRBJ2-3	TRBV7-8	NA	TRBD2	TGTGCCAGCAGTCCTAAGACTAGCGGGAGCACAGATACGCAGTATTTT	CASSPKTSGSTDTQYF
TRBJ2-2	TRBV2	NA	TRBD2	TGTGCCAGCAAGGGAGGGACGAACACCGGGGAGCTGTTTTTT	CASKGGTNTGELFF